The rows below give T cell receptor beta chains drawn from one sample of a study of blood T cell repertoires in COVID-19. Clones were sequenced by immunoSEQ multiplex PCR, and TCRdb holds only the in-frame ones, with some missing. The data show about 300,000 clones, about 90% seen once. Sequencing used peripheral blood. The receptors come from a woman between 50 and 59 years old with COVID-19, enrolled during active disease. The CDR3 runs from the conserved cysteine through the conserved F or W. The D gene is left open where the match is weak. Not all rows give a size; the values are once, few, many and, for expanded clones, a class.

clone size: .; D gene: .; V gene: TRBV19; J gene: TRBJ2-1; CDR3 protein: CASSILGRGLTSEQFF; CDR3 DNA: TGTGCCAGTAGTATATTGGGCAGGGGGCTGACTAGCGAGCAGTTCTTC
clone size: .; D gene: .; V gene: TRBV12-3/TRBV12-4; J gene: TRBJ1-6; CDR3 protein: CASRQGDNSPLHF; CDR3 DNA: TGTGCCAGCAGACAGGGTGATAATTCACCCCTCCACTTT
clone size: .; D gene: TRBD1; V gene: TRBV6-2/TRBV6-3; J gene: TRBJ1-4; CDR3 protein: CASSPGQTLGEKLFF; CDR3 DNA: TGTGCCAGCAGCCCGGGACAGACCCTAGGGGAAAAACTGTTTTTT
clone size: .; D gene: TRBD2; V gene: TRBV20-1; J gene: TRBJ2-7; CDR3 protein: CSALAGREQYF; CDR3 DNA: TGCAGTGCGCTAGCGGGGAGGGAGCAGTACTTC
clone size: .; D gene: .; V gene: TRBV14; J gene: TRBJ1-6; CDR3 protein: CASSQVVPGGRSPLHF; CDR3 DNA: TGTGCCAGCAGCCAAGTGGTACCCGGCGGAAGGTCACCCCTCCACTTT
clone size: .; D gene: .; V gene: TRBV6-5; J gene: TRBJ1-5; CDR3 protein: CASSYSGGAGNQPQHF; CDR3 DNA: TGTGCCAGCAGTTACTCGGGAGGCGCCGGCAATCAGCCCCAGCATTTT
clone size: .; D gene: .; V gene: TRBV30; J gene: TRBJ2-3; CDR3 protein: CAWSVPGSKADTQYF; CDR3 DNA: TGTGCCTGGAGTGTACCCGGGAGCAAGGCAGATACGCAGTATTTT
clone size: .; D gene: .; V gene: TRBV7-9; J gene: TRBJ2-4; CDR3 protein: CASSLSSRWDIQYF; CDR3 DNA: TGTGCCAGCAGCCTTTCTTCGAGGTGGGACATTCAGTACTTC
clone size: .; D gene: .; V gene: TRBV20-1; J gene: TRBJ2-7; CDR3 protein: CSANRGSEQYF; CDR3 DNA: TGCAGTGCTAACCGGGGGAGCGAGCAGTACTTC
clone size: .; D gene: .; V gene: TRBV29-1; J gene: TRBJ1-2; CDR3 protein: CSFQGTLANYGYTF; CDR3 DNA: TGCAGCTTCCAGGGGACGTTAGCTAACTATGGCTACACCTTC
clone size: .; D gene: .; V gene: TRBV6-5; J gene: TRBJ2-7; CDR3 protein: CASRSTGGAYEQYF; CDR3 DNA: TGTGCCAGCAGGTCTACAGGGGGGGCCTACGAGCAGTACTTC
clone size: .; D gene: .; V gene: TRBV6-1; J gene: TRBJ2-6; CDR3 protein: CASSDKKSASFLAANVLTF; CDR3 DNA: TGTGCCAGCAGTGATAAAAAAAGCGCCTCGTTTCTGGCGGCCAACGTCCTGACTTTC
clone size: .; D gene: TRBD1; V gene: TRBV29-1; J gene: TRBJ2-7; CDR3 protein: CSVEGTGYEQYF; CDR3 DNA: TGCAGCGTTGAAGGGACAGGCTACGAGCAGTACTTC
clone size: .; D gene: .; V gene: TRBV6-2/TRBV6-3; J gene: TRBJ1-1; CDR3 protein: CASSYAGQSVKAFF; CDR3 DNA: TGTGCCAGCAGTTACGCCGGACAGTCGGTGAAAGCTTTCTTT
clone size: .; D gene: TRBD1; V gene: TRBV9; J gene: TRBJ1-1; CDR3 protein: CASSDHLQGDTEAFF; CDR3 DNA: TGTGCCAGCAGCGATCACCTACAGGGGGACACTGAAGCTTTCTTT
clone size: .; D gene: TRBD1; V gene: TRBV6-5; J gene: TRBJ1-3; CDR3 protein: CASTGGTGVDTIYF; CDR3 DNA: TGTGCCAGCACAGGAGGGACAGGGGTGGACACCATATATTTT
clone size: .; D gene: .; V gene: TRBV7-9; J gene: TRBJ1-1; CDR3 protein: CASSLGPGAFF; CDR3 DNA: TGTGCCAGCAGCTTAGGCCCCGGGGCTTTCTTT
clone size: .; D gene: TRBD2; V gene: TRBV24-1; J gene: TRBJ2-1; CDR3 protein: CATSDTGLVNEQFF; CDR3 DNA: TGTGCCACCAGTGATACCGGACTAGTCAATGAGCAGTTCTTC
clone size: .; D gene: TRBD2; V gene: TRBV10-1; J gene: TRBJ2-3; CDR3 protein: CASSAPGLADSTDTQYF; CDR3 DNA: TGCGCCAGCAGTGCACCGGGACTAGCTGATAGCACAGATACGCAGTATTTT
clone size: .; D gene: TRBD1; V gene: TRBV25-1; J gene: TRBJ2-3; CDR3 protein: CASRGLVTGNTDTQYF; CDR3 DNA: TGTGCCAGCAGAGGGTTAGTGACAGGGAACACAGATACGCAGTATTTT
clone size: .; D gene: TRBD2; V gene: TRBV23-1; J gene: TRBJ2-2; CDR3 protein: CASSLSGTGGSGTAGELFF; CDR3 DNA: TGCGCCAGCAGTCTCTCAGGGACGGGCGGGAGCGGAACTGCCGGGGAGCTGTTTTTT
clone size: .; D gene: .; V gene: TRBV19; J gene: TRBJ2-2; CDR3 protein: CATKRRVDNLNTGELFF; CDR3 DNA: TGTGCCACCAAACGGAGGGTGGACAACCTGAACACCGGGGAGCTGTTTTTT
clone size: .; D gene: TRBD2; V gene: TRBV13; J gene: TRBJ2-4; CDR3 protein: CASSMTSGSVGKNIQYF; CDR3 DNA: TGTGCCAGCAGCATGACTAGCGGGAGTGTGGGCAAAAACATTCAGTACTTC
clone size: .; D gene: .; V gene: TRBV19; J gene: TRBJ2-1; CDR3 protein: CASRRDYNEQFF; CDR3 DNA: TGTGCCAGTAGGCGGGACTACAATGAGCAGTTCTTC
clone size: .; D gene: TRBD1; V gene: TRBV19; J gene: TRBJ2-1; CDR3 protein: CASTYRQGAIYEQFF; CDR3 DNA: TGTGCCAGTACCTACAGACAGGGGGCAATCTATGAGCAGTTCTTC
clone size: .; D gene: .; V gene: TRBV6-5; J gene: TRBJ2-3; CDR3 protein: CASSYSVSTDTQYF; CDR3 DNA: TGTGCCAGCAGTTATAGTGTGTCGACAGATACGCAGTATTTT
clone size: few; D gene: TRBD1; V gene: TRBV27; J gene: TRBJ2-7; CDR3 protein: CASSFRWTGGYEQYF; CDR3 DNA: TGTGCCAGCAGTTTTCGATGGACAGGGGGCTACGAGCAGTACTTC
clone size: .; D gene: TRBD2; V gene: TRBV6-5; J gene: TRBJ2-4; CDR3 protein: CASSLSGRGENIQYF; CDR3 DNA: TGTGCCAGCAGTCTCTCCGGGAGGGGAGAAAACATTCAGTACTTC
clone size: .; D gene: .; V gene: TRBV11-3; J gene: TRBJ1-3; CDR3 protein: CASSLGPAGAIYF; CDR3 DNA: TGTGCCAGCAGCTTAGGACCCGCGGGAGCCATATATTTT